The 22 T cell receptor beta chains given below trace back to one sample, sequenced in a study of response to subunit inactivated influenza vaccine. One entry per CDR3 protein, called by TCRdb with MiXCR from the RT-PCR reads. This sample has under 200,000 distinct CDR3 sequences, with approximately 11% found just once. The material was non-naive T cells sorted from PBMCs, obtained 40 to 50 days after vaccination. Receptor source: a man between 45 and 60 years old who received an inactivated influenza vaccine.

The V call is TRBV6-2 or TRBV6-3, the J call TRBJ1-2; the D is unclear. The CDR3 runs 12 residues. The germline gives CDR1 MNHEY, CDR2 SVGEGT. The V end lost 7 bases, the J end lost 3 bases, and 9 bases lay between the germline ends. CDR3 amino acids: CASKGGDYGYTF. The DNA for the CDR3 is TGTGCCAGCAAAGGCGGGGACTATGGCTACACCTTC.

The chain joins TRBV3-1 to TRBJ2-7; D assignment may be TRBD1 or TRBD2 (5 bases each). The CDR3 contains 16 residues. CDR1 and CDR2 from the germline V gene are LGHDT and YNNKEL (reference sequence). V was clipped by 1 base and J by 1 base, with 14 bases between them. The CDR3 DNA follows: TGTGCCAGCAGCCAAGGCGAGGGACGGACATCCTACGAGCAGTACTTC. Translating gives CASSQGEGRTSYEQYF.

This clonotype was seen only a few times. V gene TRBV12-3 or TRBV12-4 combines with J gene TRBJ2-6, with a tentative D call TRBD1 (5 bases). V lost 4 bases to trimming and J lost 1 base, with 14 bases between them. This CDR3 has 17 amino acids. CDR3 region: CASSSQIGVSGANVLTF. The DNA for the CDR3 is TGTGCCAGCAGTTCCCAAATAGGGGTGTCTGGGGCCAACGTCCTGACTTTC.

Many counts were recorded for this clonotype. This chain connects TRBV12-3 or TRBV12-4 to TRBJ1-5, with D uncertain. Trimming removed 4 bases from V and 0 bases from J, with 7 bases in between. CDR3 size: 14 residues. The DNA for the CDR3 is TGTGCCAGCAGTTCTAGGTATAGCAATCAGCCCCAGCATTTT. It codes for CASSSRYSNQPQHF.

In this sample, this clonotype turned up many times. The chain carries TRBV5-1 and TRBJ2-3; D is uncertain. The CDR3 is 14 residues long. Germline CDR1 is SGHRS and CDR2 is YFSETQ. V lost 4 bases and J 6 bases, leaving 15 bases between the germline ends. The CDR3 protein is CASSMDASSDTQYF. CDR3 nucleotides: TGCGCCAGCAGCATGGACGCGTCCTCCGATACGCAGTATTTT.

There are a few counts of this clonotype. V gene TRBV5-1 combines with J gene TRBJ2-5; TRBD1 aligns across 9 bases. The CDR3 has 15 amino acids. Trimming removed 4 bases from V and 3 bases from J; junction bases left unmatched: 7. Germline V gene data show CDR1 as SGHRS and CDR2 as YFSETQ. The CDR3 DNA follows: TGCGCCAGCAGCCGGGGGACAGGGCGGGAAGAGACCCAGTACTTC. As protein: CASSRGTGREETQYF.

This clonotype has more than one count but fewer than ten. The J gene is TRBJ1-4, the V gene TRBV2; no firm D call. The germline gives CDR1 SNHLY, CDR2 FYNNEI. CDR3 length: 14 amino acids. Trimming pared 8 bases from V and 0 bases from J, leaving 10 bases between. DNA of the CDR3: TGTGCCAGCGGAGACCGGGCAACTAATGAAAAACTGTTTTTT. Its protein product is CASGDRATNEKLFF.

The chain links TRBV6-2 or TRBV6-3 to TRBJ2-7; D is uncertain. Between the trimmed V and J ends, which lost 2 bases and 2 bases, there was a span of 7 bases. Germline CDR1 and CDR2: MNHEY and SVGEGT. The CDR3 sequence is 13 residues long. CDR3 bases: TGTGCCAGCAGTTACATAGGGACCTACGAGCAGTACTTC. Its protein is CASSYIGTYEQYF.

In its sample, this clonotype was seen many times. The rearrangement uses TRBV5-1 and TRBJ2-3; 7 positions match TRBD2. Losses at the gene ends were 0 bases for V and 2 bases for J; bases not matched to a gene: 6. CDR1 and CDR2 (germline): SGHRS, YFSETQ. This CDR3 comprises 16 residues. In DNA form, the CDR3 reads TGCGCCAGCAGCTTGGCCCTCAGCGGGGCCACAGATACGCAGTATTTT. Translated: CASSLALSGATDTQYF.

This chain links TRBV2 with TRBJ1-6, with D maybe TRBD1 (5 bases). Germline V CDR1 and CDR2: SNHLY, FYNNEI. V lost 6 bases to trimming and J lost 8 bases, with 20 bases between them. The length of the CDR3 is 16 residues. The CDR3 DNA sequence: TGTGCCAGCAGACTCTCTTGGGGGACCCTGGATTCACCCCTCCACTTT. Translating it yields CASRLSWGTLDSPLHF.

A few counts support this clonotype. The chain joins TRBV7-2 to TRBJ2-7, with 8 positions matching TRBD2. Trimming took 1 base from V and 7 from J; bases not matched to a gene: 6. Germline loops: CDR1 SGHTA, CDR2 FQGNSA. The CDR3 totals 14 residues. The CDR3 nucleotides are TGTGCCAGCAGCTTAGAGGCCGGGGGGGTTGAGCAGTACTTC. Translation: CASSLEAGGVEQYF.

The CDR3 DNA reads as TGCGCCAGCAGCCAAGAGGGCGGGAGGGAAGGGGAGCAGTTCTTC. As protein: CASSQEGGREGEQFF. J is TRBJ2-1 and V is TRBV4-3, with TRBD2 matching over 9 bases. Germline V CDR1 and CDR2: LGHNA, YSLEER. The length of the CDR3 is 15 residues. V lost 0 bases to trimming and J lost 10 bases; unmatched junction nucleotides: 7.

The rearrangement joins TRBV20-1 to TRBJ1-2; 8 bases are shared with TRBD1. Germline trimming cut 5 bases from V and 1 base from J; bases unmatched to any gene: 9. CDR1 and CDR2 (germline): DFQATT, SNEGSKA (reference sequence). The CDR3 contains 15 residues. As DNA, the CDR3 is TGCAGTGCTGCCCCGGGACAGGCTTTTAACTATGGCTACACCTTC. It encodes CSAAPGQAFNYGYTF.

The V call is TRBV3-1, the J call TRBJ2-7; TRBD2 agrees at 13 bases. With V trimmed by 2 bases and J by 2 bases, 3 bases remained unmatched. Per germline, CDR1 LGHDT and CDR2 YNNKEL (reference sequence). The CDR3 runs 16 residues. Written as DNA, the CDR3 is TGTGCCAGCAGCCAAACGGGACTAGCGGGAACCTACGAGCAGTACTTC. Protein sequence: CASSQTGLAGTYEQYF.

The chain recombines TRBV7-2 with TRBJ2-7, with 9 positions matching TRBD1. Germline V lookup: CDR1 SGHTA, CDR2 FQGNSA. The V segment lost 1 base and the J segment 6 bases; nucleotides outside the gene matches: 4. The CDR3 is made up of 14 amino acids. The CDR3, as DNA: TGTGCCAGCAGCTTAGGGACAGGGGTAAGCGAGCAGTACTTC. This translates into CASSLGTGVSEQYF.

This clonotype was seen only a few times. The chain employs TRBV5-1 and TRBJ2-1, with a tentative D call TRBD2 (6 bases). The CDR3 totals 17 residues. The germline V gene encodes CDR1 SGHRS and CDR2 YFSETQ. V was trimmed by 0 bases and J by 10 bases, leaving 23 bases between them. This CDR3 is CASSLGRTGAGGREQFF. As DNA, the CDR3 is TGCGCCAGCAGCTTGGGAAGAACCGGGGCTGGGGGGAGAGAGCAGTTCTTC.

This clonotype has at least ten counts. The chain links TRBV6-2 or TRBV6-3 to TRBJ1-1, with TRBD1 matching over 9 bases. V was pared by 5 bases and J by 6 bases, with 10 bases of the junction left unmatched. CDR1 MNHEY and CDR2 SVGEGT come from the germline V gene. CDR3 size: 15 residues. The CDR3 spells CASSNERDRVPEAFF. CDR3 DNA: TGTGCCAGCAGTAATGAGCGGGACAGGGTCCCTGAAGCTTTCTTT.

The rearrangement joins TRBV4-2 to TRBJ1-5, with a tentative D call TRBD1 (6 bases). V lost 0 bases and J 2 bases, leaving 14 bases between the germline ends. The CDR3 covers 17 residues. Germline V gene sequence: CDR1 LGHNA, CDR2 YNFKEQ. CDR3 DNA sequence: TGTGCCAGCAGCCAAGATCGAAGGGGGTCCCGCAATCAGCCCCAGCATTTT. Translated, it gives CASSQDRRGSRNQPQHF.

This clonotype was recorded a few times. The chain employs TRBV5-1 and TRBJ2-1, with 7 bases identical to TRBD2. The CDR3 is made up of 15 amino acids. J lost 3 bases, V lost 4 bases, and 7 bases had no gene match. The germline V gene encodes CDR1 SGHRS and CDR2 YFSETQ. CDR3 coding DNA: TGCGCCAGCAGCCGGGGAGGGAATGACTACAATGAGCAGTTCTTC. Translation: CASSRGGNDYNEQFF.

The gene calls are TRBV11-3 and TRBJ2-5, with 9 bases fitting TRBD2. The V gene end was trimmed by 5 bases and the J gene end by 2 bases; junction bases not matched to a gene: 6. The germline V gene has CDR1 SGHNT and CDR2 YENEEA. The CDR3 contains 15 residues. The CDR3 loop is CASSPGGGDQETQYF. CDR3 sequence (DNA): TGTGCCAGCAGCCCCGGCGGGGGGGATCAAGAGACCCAGTACTTC.

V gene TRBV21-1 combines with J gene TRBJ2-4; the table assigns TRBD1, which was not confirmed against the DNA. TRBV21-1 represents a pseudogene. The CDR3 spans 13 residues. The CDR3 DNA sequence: TGTGCCAGCAGCCCACGAACACCCCGGATTCAGTACTTC. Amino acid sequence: CASSPRTPRIQYF.

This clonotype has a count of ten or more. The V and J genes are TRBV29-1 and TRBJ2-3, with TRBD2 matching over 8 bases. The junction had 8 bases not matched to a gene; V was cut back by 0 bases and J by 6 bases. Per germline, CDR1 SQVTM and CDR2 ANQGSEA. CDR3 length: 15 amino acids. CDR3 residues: CSVEDRFSGTDTQYF. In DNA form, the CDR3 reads TGCAGCGTTGAAGACCGATTTAGCGGGACTGATACGCAGTATTTT.